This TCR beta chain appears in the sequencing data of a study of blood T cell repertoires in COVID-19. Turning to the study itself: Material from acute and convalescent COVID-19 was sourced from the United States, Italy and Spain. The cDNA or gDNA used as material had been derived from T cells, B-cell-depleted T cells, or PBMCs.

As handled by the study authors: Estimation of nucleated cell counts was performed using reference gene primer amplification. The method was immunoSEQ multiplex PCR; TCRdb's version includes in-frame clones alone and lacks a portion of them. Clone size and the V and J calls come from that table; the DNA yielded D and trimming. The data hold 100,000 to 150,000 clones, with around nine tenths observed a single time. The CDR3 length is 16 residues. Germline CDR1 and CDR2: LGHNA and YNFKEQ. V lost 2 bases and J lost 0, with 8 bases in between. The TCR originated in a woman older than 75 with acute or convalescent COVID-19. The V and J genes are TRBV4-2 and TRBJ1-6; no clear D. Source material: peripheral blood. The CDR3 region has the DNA TGTGCCAGCAGCCAAATGGGGAGCTCCTATAATTCACCCCTCCACTTT. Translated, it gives CASSQMGSSYNSPLHF.